Shown below are 32 T cell receptor beta chains from a single sample sequenced in a study of T cells in Graves' hyperthyroidism and ophthalmopathy. Authors of the study amplified TCR beta CDR3 regions from RNA transcripts. A first-round RT-PCR of the TCR CDR3 used the HTBI primer set. TCRdb ran MiXCR on the multiplex PCR reads and lists one entry per CDR3 protein. This sample yields 550,000 to 650,000 distinct CDR3 sequences, of which roughly 13% are seen a single time; roughly 6.2% belongs to the top ten. The specimen was blood. Receptors were obtained from a woman younger than 45 with Graves' hyperthyroidism that later progressed to Graves' ophthalmopathy.

This rearrangement joins TRBV5-1 to TRBJ1-3; D not certain. Between the trimmed V and J ends, which lost 4 bases and 0 bases, there was a span of 14 bases. Per the germline V gene, CDR1 is SGHRS and CDR2 is YFSETQ. The CDR3 contains 16 residues. CDR3 amino acids: CASSPKDGSSGNTIYF. In DNA, the CDR3 is TGCGCCAGCAGCCCCAAAGACGGGAGCTCTGGAAACACCATATATTTT.

The rearrangement uses TRBV24-1 and TRBJ2-7, with 12 positions matching TRBD1. J was trimmed by 5 bases and V by 1 base; bases with no gene match: 2. Germline-derived CDR1 and CDR2 are KGHDR and SFDVKD. The CDR3 extends over 15 amino acids. CDR3 region: CATSDFGTGGDEQYF. Written as DNA, the CDR3 is TGTGCCACCAGTGATTTCGGGACAGGGGGCGACGAGCAGTACTTC.

This clonotype was seen a few times. The genes are TRBV6-5 and TRBJ2-1; possibly TRBD2 for D (6 bases). Trimming took off 8 bases at V and 0 bases at J, with 14 bases between the two ends. CDR1 and CDR2 (germline): MNHEY, SVGAGI. This CDR3 spans 15 amino acids. The CDR3 DNA reads as TGTGCCAGCCGCAGGGAGGCGAGCTCCTACAATGAGCAGTTCTTC. This sequence encodes CASRREASSYNEQFF.

A few counts support this clonotype. This chain links TRBV4-2 with TRBJ2-7, with 9 nucleotides matching TRBD1. The CDR3 is 14 amino acids. Unmatched junction bases numbered 2, after V lost 3 bases and J lost 2 bases. Germline V gives CDR1 LGHNA, CDR2 YNFKEQ. The CDR3 sequence: CASSQGQGTYEQYF. As DNA, the CDR3 is TGTGCCAGCAGCCAGGGACAGGGTACCTACGAGCAGTACTTC.

In this sample, this clonotype turned up many times. CDR3 nucleotides: TGTGCCAGCAGTTCCACGGACAGAGCTCAGCCCCAGCATTTT. Its translation: CASSSTDRAQPQHF. This sequence joins TRBV6-1 and TRBJ1-5; maybe TRBD1 (6 bases). From germline, CDR1 is MNHNS and CDR2 SASEGT. Trimming took 5 bases from V and 6 from J, leaving 14 bases between them. The CDR3 consists of 14 residues.

This clonotype has a count of ten or more. The chain uses TRBV30 and TRBJ2-2; D may be TRBD1 (6 bases). The CDR3 is 17 amino acids. Per the germline V gene, CDR1 is GTSNPN and CDR2 is SVGIG (reference sequence). V gave up 0 bases and J gave up 1 base, with 15 bases separating them. The DNA for the CDR3 is TGTGCCTGGAGTGTACTAAAGGACAGCCTGAACACCGGGGAGCTGTTTTTT. Translated: CAWSVLKDSLNTGELFF. The complete variable domain, with remaining parts taken from reference TRBV30 and TRBJ2-2, reads SQTIHQWPATLVQPVGSPLSLECTVEGTSNPNLYWYRQAAGRGLQLLFYSVGIGQISSEVPQNLSASRPQDRQFILSSKKLLLSDSGFYLCAWSVLKDSLNTGELFFGEGSRLTVL.

V is TRBV4-1 and J is TRBJ2-1; D is undetermined. Trimming cost V 1 base and J 6 bases, with 13 bases left between them. Germline V gives CDR1 MGHRA, CDR2 YSYEKL. This CDR3 contains 15 residues. DNA for the CDR3: TGCGCCAGCAGCCAAGGTGGTCTAGATGTCAATGAGCAGTTCTTC. As protein: CASSQGGLDVNEQFF.

This clonotype came up many times. The V and J genes are TRBV7-3 and TRBJ2-5; 8 bases fit TRBD2. This CDR3 comprises 16 residues. CDR1 SGHTA and CDR2 FQGTGA come from the germline V gene. V lost 5 bases, J lost 2 bases, and 10 bases stayed unmatched. The CDR3 region has the DNA TGTGCCAGCAGCCGAACGGGGGGGTTGAGTCAAGAGACCCAGTACTTC. Its protein is CASSRTGGLSQETQYF.

This clonotype has a count of ten or more. The chain joins TRBV6-2 or TRBV6-3 to TRBJ2-1, with TRBD2 as a possible D gene (5 bases). CDR1 MNHEY and CDR2 SVGEGT come from the germline V gene. With 8 bases removed from V and 7 bases from J, the gap between germline ends came to 9 bases. The CDR3 sequence is 11 residues long. CDR3 nucleotides: TGTGCCAGCTCTAGGGAGAATGAGCAGTTCTTC. Protein: CASSRENEQFF.

The chain joins TRBV28 to TRBJ2-3; no clear D. Germline V gives CDR1 MDHEN, CDR2 SYDVKM. V gave up 8 bases and J gave up 0 bases, with 18 bases separating them. The length of the CDR3 is 16 residues. CDR3 protein: CASPPGQLLSTDTQYF. CDR3 nucleotide sequence: TGTGCCAGCCCGCCCGGGCAACTACTTAGCACAGATACGCAGTATTTT.

This clonotype was recorded many times. The chain joins TRBV11-2 to TRBJ1-1; no firm D call. CDR3 length: 15 amino acids. Between the trimmed V and J ends, which lost 1 base and 1 base, there was a span of 10 bases. Germline V gene data show CDR1 as SGHAT and CDR2 as FQNNGV. CDR3 protein: CASSLVGTKNTEAFF. In nucleotides, the CDR3 is TGTGCCAGCAGCTTAGTGGGCACCAAGAACACTGAAGCTTTCTTT.

In regard to this clonotype: Given a much more abundant clone one base away, this may be a read error. The J gene is TRBJ2-7, the V gene TRBV5-1; 7 bases line up with TRBD2. The CDR3 has 14 residues. The germline V gene has CDR1 SGHRS and CDR2 YFSETQ. Here the CDR3 reads CDSSLGRGEDEQYF. The CDR3 DNA is TGCGACAGCAGCTTGGGACGGGGGGAGGACGAGCAGTACTTC.

Only one count was recorded for this clonotype. V is TRBV6-9 and J is TRBJ2-7; maybe TRBD2 (5 bases). With 3 bases removed from V and 0 bases from J, the gap between germline ends came to 12 bases. The germline gives CDR1 MNHGY, CDR2 SVAAGI. This CDR3 spans 15 amino acids. The CDR3 DNA is TGTGCCAGCAGTTACAGCGGTAGGGACTCCTACGAGCAGTACTTC. It is translated as CASSYSGRDSYEQYF.

This clonotype was observed a handful of times. Since a much larger clone is just one base distant, this may be a read error. The DNA for the CDR3 is TGTGCCAGCAGCTTAGGTTACAACAAGGCGGCAGCTTTCTTT. It yields the protein CASSLGYNKAAAFF. V usage is TRBV11-2 and J usage is TRBJ1-1; unclear D gene. The germline V and J ends were trimmed by 1 base and 10 bases, with 16 bases remaining between them. CDR3 length: 14 residues. Germline lookup yields CDR1 SGHAT and CDR2 FQNNGV.

The sample holds many counts of this clonotype. The CDR3 DNA is TGTGCCAGCAGCTTGGGGACAGGTGGAGCCTACGAGCAGTACTTC. Amino acids: CASSLGTGGAYEQYF. The chain recombines TRBV11-2 with TRBJ2-7, with TRBD1 matching 8 bases. Per the germline V gene, CDR1 is SGHAT and CDR2 is FQNNGV. With 3 bases clipped from V and 2 bases from J, the junction kept 6 bases outside the gene matches. This CDR3 region has 15 residues. The entire variable domain, with the rest obtained from reference TRBV11-2 and TRBJ2-7, is as follows: EAGVAQSPRYKIIEKRQSVAFWCNPISGHATLYWYQQILGQGPKLLIQFQNNGVVDDSQLPKDRFSAERLKGVDSTLKIQPAKLEDSAVYLCASSLGTGGAYEQYFGPGTRLTVT.

This clonotype has a count of ten or more. The chain uses TRBV7-2 and TRBJ1-2; no definite D call. Trimming pared 5 bases from V and 4 bases from J, leaving 11 bases between. Looked up from germline, CDR1 is SGHTA and CDR2 is FQGNSA. The length of the CDR3 is 13 residues. CDR3 sequence reads: CASSRDYSYGYTF. The CDR3, as DNA: TGTGCCAGCAGCCGGGATTACTCCTATGGCTACACCTTC. Combining the CDR3 with reference TRBV7-2 and TRBJ1-2 gives the whole variable domain GAGVSQSPSNKVTEKGKDVELRCDPISGHTALYWYRQSLGQGLEFLIYFQGNSAPDKSGLPSDRFSAERTGGSVSTLTIQRTQQEDSAVYLCASSRDYSYGYTFGSGTRLTVV.

This clonotype was picked up many times. The chain links TRBV12-3 or TRBV12-4 to TRBJ2-1, with D tentatively TRBD1 or TRBD2 (5 bases each). This CDR3 has 14 residues. Trimming removed 7 bases from V and 8 bases from J, with 18 bases in between. CDR3 sequence: CASIPTGTLHEQFF. CDR3 nucleotide sequence: TGTGCCAGCATTCCCACCGGGACGTTGCATGAGCAGTTCTTC.

This clonotype showed up just a few times. This may be a read error: a much more frequent sequence differs by one nucleotide. The V and J genes are TRBV29-1 and TRBJ2-7; the D is unclear. Per the germline V gene, CDR1 is SQVTM and CDR2 is ANQGSEA. The CDR3 consists of 11 residues. V was clipped by 6 bases and J by 3 bases, with 9 bases between them. The CDR3 spells CSVRSSYEQYF. The CDR3 DNA follows: TGCAGCGTGAGGTCCAGCTACGAGCAGTACTTC.

V gene TRBV2 combines with J gene TRBJ2-5, with 7 bases matching TRBD2. Unmatched junction bases numbered 3, after V lost 7 bases and J lost 4 bases. The CDR3 runs to 12 residues. The V gene's germline CDR1 is SNHLY and CDR2 FYNNEI. CDR3: CASNGEGETQYF. CDR3 DNA sequence: TGTGCCAGCAACGGGGAGGGAGAGACCCAGTACTTC.

This clonotype was observed at least ten times. The chain employs TRBV6-1 and TRBJ1-1; no definite D call. The ends were cut back, 5 bases at V and 5 bases at J, with 18 bases in the middle. Germline CDR1 reads MNHNS; CDR2 reads SASEGT. This CDR3 is built from 15 residues. CDR3 DNA sequence: TGTGCCAGCAGTATAGGGAGGGCGGGGAGGACTGAAGCTTTCTTT. Its protein is CASSIGRAGRTEAFF.

In this sample, this clonotype turned up many times. The rearrangement links TRBV3-1 to TRBJ1-1; 7 bases align to TRBD1. Germline trimming cut 2 bases from V and 6 bases from J; bases unmatched to any gene: 9. The CDR3 has 15 residues. Germline-derived CDR1 and CDR2 are LGHDT and YNNKEL (reference sequence). The CDR3 coding sequence is TGTGCCAGCAGCCAAAAGGGCGGGACAGTCGCTGAAGCTTTCTTT. This translates into CASSQKGGTVAEAFF.

Ten or more counts support this clonotype. The V gene is TRBV7-2, the J gene TRBJ1-1, with 7 bases aligning to TRBD1. Per the germline V gene, CDR1 is SGHTA and CDR2 is FQGNSA. The CDR3 length is 16 residues. V lost 3 bases and J lost 3; bases outside the gene matches: 10. CDR3 sequence reads: CASSFASGGADTEAFF. The CDR3 DNA is TGTGCCAGCAGCTTCGCCTCAGGGGGGGCTGACACTGAAGCTTTCTTT. Supplemented by reference TRBV7-2 and TRBJ1-1, the full variable domain reads GAGVSQSPSNKVTEKGKDVELRCDPISGHTALYWYRQSLGQGLEFLIYFQGNSAPDKSGLPSDRFSAERTGGSVSTLTIQRTQQEDSAVYLCASSFASGGADTEAFFGQGTRLTVV.

The rearrangement uses TRBV7-2 and TRBJ2-7; D remains unclear. This CDR3 region has 14 residues. Germline assignment: CDR1 SGHTA and CDR2 FQGNSA. V gave up 1 base and J gave up 5 bases, with 12 bases separating them. The DNA of the CDR3 is TGTGCCAGCAGCTTAGATATCGGTCGGGACGAGCAGTACTTC. This gives the protein CASSLDIGRDEQYF.

At least ten counts were recorded for this clonotype. J is TRBJ2-7 and V is TRBV24-1; TRBD1 matches 7 bases. Losses at the gene ends were 0 bases for V and 6 bases for J; bases not matched to a gene: 7. This CDR3 is built from 15 residues. Per the germline V gene, CDR1 is KGHDR and CDR2 is SFDVKD. The CDR3 sequence is CATSDLRLGGGEQYF. The CDR3 coding sequence is TGTGCCACCAGTGATTTGCGTTTAGGGGGCGGCGAGCAGTACTTC.

CDR3 loop: CSADYSGGRGDTQYF. The CDR3 nucleotides read TGCAGTGCTGATTATAGCGGGGGCAGGGGGGATACGCAGTATTTT. The J gene is TRBJ2-3, the V gene TRBV20-1; 9 nucleotides align to TRBD2. Germline-derived CDR1 and CDR2 are DFQATT and SNEGSKA (reference sequence). The junction had 12 bases not matched to a gene; V was cut back by 5 bases and J by 6 bases. The CDR3 extends over 15 amino acids.

This clonotype was observed many times. V usage is TRBV28 and J usage is TRBJ1-6, with D possibly TRBD1 on 5 matching bases. V was trimmed by 3 bases and J by 7 bases, leaving 16 bases between them. The CDR3 loop spans 16 amino acids. CDR1 and CDR2 (germline): MDHEN, SYDVKM. The CDR3 region is CASSFGPGRINSPLHF. CDR3 DNA sequence: TGTGCCAGCAGTTTTGGCCCGGGACGGATCAATTCACCCCTCCACTTT.

This clonotype was counted many times. V gene TRBV24-1 combines with J gene TRBJ2-3; the D is unclear. The V gene lost 5 bases and the J gene lost 1 base, with 9 bases spanning the gap. The CDR3 is 14 residues long. CDR1 and CDR2 from the germline V gene are KGHDR and SFDVKD. The chain's CDR3 is CATSARQGTDTQYF. CDR3 nucleotide sequence: TGTGCCACCAGTGCCCGTCAGGGCACAGATACGCAGTATTTT.

There are many counts of this clonotype. The genes are TRBV12-5 and TRBJ1-1, with TRBD1 as a possible D gene (5 bases). Between the trimmed V and J ends, which lost 3 bases and 4 bases, there was a span of 12 bases. The CDR3 contains 14 residues. Germline V lookup: CDR1 LGHNT, CDR2 FRNRAP. The CDR3 loop is CASGFPGVGTEAFF. DNA of the CDR3: TGTGCTAGTGGTTTCCCGGGGGTTGGCACTGAAGCTTTCTTT.

This clonotype was found many times. The chain carries TRBV5-1 and TRBJ2-3; 7 bases match TRBD2. After removal of 6 bases from V and 6 bases from J, the junction contained 10 bases not matched to a gene. Germline V CDR1 and CDR2: SGHRS, YFSETQ. The CDR3 runs 14 residues. The CDR3 DNA follows: TGCGCCAGCAACGAGGGAGGGCCCCCGGATACGCAGTATTTT. Translation gives CASNEGGPPDTQYF.

This clonotype was detected many times. The CDR3, as DNA: TGTGCCAGCAGTGAGTGGGGGGCTGGGGCCAACGTCCTGACTTTC. This sequence encodes CASSEWGAGANVLTF. The chain carries TRBV2 and TRBJ2-6, with TRBD2 as a possible D gene (6 bases). Germline CDR1 is SNHLY and CDR2 is FYNNEI. Trimming left V 3 bases short and J 2 bases short, with 8 bases between. This CDR3 is built from 15 residues.

The gene calls are TRBV7-2 and TRBJ2-7, with TRBD1 matching 9 bases. Germline V gene sequence: CDR1 SGHTA, CDR2 FQGNSA. This CDR3 is 14 amino acids long. V trimming: 5 bases; J trimming: 5 bases; junction bases outside the gene matches: 7. For the CDR3, the DNA is TGTGCCAGCAGCCTCGGGACAGGGTGGCACGAGCAGTACTTC. Translated: CASSLGTGWHEQYF.

This clonotype was recorded many times. The chain carries TRBV5-6 and TRBJ2-7, with D unclear. Germline values: CDR1 SGHDT, CDR2 YYEEEE. This CDR3 is built from 14 residues. Trimming cost V 4 bases and J 5 bases, with 16 bases left between them. The CDR3: CASSASLSFNEQYF. The CDR3, as DNA: TGTGCCAGCAGCGCAAGCCTCTCCTTCAACGAGCAGTACTTC.